This T cell receptor beta chain was identified in a study of early T cells in non-severe SARS-CoV-2 infection. Study-wide background: Chains were not paired, and sequencing was done on bulk RNA from unsorted whole blood. Study-level findings and limits: The matching step, a VDJdb search, favored anti-spike CD8 responses and missed private and CD4 specificities.

This clonotype was detected a few times. Antigen: not known. Each cDNA molecule carried a unique molecular identifier. TCRdb redid the calling of the 5' RACE reads with MiXCR, one entry per CDR3 protein. The table has fewer than 80,000 distinct CDR3 sequences, less than 15% seen once. The receptor's source is an adult who was a healthcare worker with PCR-confirmed SARS-CoV-2 infection or an uninfected control (not recorded which). The sequencing input was whole blood.

In nucleotides, the CDR3 is TGTGCCTGGAGTGTTAGGTGGACCGTTGAAGCTTTCTTT. Residues: CAWSVRWTVEAFF. V is TRBV30 and J is TRBJ1-1; no clear D gene. CDR3 size: 13 residues. Trimming took off 0 bases at V and 7 bases at J, with 12 bases between the two ends. Germline-derived CDR1 and CDR2 are GTSNPN and SVGIG (reference sequence).